This TCR beta chain was recovered during a study of cytotoxic CD8 clonotypes in ibrutinib-treated CLL. Study summary: Investigators reported some 25 partial and 2 complete responses; after median roughly 65 months, 14 patients remained remitted and about twelve progressed. The study, taken as a whole, reports: Higher clonality was seen at ibrutinib response and a return toward baseline at progression. Pretreatment clonality was elevated relative to age-matched healthy donors and paralleled circulating CD8+ T-cell counts. Under therapy, public clonotypes either contracted or stayed stable, and they were uncommon.

Sequencing used immunoSEQ multiplex PCR; TCRdb keeps in-frame clones, though not all of them. The data contain over 100,000 clones, 50% to 65% of them singletons. About this clone itself: Its antigen is as yet unknown.

The V end lost 0 bases, the J end lost 3 bases, and 13 bases lay between the germline ends. The germline CDR1 and CDR2 sequences are SGHRS and YFSETQ. CDR3 size: 15 residues. The gene calls are TRBV5-1 and TRBJ2-7; the D is unclear. This sequence was found in a human donor with chronic lymphocytic leukemia. This specimen was PBMCs, taken after 24 months of ibrutinib treatment. CDR3 region: CASSLVAGSVYEQYF. The CDR3 nucleotides are TGCGCCAGCAGCTTGGTGGCAGGTAGTGTCTACGAGCAGTACTTC.